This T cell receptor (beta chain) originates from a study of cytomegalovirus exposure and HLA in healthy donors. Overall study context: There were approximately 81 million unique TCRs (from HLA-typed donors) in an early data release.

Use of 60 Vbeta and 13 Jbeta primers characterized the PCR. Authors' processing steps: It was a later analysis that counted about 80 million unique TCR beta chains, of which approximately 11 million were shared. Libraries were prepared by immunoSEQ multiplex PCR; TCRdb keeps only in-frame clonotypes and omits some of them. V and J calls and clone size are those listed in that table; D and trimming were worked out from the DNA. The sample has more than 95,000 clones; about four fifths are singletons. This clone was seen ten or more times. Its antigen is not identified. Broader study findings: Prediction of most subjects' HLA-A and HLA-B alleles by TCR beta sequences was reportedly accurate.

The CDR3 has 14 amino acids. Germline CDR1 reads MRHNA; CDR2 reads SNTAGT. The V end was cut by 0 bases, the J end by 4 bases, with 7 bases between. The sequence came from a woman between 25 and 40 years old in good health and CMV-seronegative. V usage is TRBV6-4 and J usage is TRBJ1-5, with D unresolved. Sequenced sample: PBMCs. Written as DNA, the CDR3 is TGTGCCAGCAGTGACTCTCCGGGAAATCAGCCCCAGCATTTT. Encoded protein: CASSDSPGNQPQHF.